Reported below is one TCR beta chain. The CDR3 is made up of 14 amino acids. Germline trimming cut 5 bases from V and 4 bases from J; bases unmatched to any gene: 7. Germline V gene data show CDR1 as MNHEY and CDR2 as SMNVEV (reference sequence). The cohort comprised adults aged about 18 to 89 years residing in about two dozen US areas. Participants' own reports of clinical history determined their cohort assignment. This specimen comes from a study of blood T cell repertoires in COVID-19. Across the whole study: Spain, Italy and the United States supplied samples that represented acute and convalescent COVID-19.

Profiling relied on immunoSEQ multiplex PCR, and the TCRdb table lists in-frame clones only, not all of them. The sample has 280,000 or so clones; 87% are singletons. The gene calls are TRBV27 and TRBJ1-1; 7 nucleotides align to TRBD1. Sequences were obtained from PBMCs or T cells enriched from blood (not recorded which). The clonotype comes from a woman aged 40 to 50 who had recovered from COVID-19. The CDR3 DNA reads TGTGCCAGCAGTCAGGGGGTTGGATTCACTGAAGCTTTCTTT. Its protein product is CASSQGVGFTEAFF.